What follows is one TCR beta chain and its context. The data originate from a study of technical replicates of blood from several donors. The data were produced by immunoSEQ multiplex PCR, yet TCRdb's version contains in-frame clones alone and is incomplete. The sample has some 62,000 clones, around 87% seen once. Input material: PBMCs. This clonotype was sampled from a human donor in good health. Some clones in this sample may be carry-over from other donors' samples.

In nucleotides, the CDR3 is TGTGCCAGCAGCTTTTTTAGCGGGGGTTCAGATACGCAGTATTTT. This codes for CASSFFSGGSDTQYF. V and J are TRBV7-9 and TRBJ2-3; 9 bases agree with TRBD2. The V and J ends lost 3 bases and 4 bases, in that order; junction bases with no gene match: 5. Germline loops: CDR1 SEHNR, CDR2 FQNEAQ (reference sequence). The CDR3 totals 15 residues.